Listed below are T cell receptor beta chains from one sample, sequenced in a study of blood T cells in healthy people across ages. A single record per CDR3 protein comes from TCRdb applying MiXCR to the 5' RACE reads. The data hold 1.5 million to 2 million distinct CDR3 sequences, with around half observed a single time. Sequenced input: blood. Receptors originate from a woman in her 40s in good health. Each CDR3 is given with its conserved first and last residue. D genes are given only for firm matches. Some rows have no size entry. The others give once, few or many, or a class for an expanded clone.

D	V	J	size	CDR3	DNA
TRBD2	TRBV6-2/TRBV6-3	TRBJ2-1	few	CASSYGTSYNGQFF	TGTGCCAGCAGTTACGGGACTAGCTACAATGGGCAGTTCTTC
-	TRBV7-2	TRBJ2-1	-	CASSSPRGGNEQFF	TGTGCCAGCAGCTCCCCTAGGGGTGGCAATGAGCAGTTCTTC
-	TRBV20-1	TRBJ2-1	few	CSALSIHNEQFF	TGCAGTGCACTAAGCATTCACAATGAGCAGTTCTTC
-	TRBV20-1	TRBJ1-1	-	CSARPGAVNTEAFF	TGCAGTGCTAGGCCCGGGGCCGTGAACACTGAAGCTTTCTTT
-	TRBV25-1	TRBJ2-3	-	CASGRTSGNPDTQYF	TGTGCCAGCGGGAGGACATCCGGAAATCCAGATACGCAGTATTTT
-	TRBV7-2	TRBJ2-6	many	CASSLLQGSGGANVLTF	TGTGCCAGCAGCTTACTACAGGGATCGGGTGGGGCCAACGTCCTGACTTTC
-	TRBV7-2	TRBJ2-5	few	CASSLGQMYQETQYF	TGTGCCAGCAGCTTAGGACAGATGTACCAAGAGACCCAGTACTTC
-	TRBV6-6	TRBJ2-3	few	CASSNRRGDTQYF	TGTGCCAGCAGTAACCGTCGGGGGGATACGCAGTATTTT
TRBD1	TRBV6-2/TRBV6-3	TRBJ2-7	few	CASSQTGQGTYEQYF	TGTGCCAGCAGTCAAACCGGACAGGGGACCTACGAGCAGTACTTC
-	TRBV29-1	TRBJ2-5	few	CSVERDNQETQYF	TGCAGCGTTGAAAGGGACAACCAAGAGACCCAGTACTTC
-	TRBV5-5	TRBJ1-4	-	CASSFEASLNEKLFF	TGTGCCAGCAGCTTCGAGGCCAGCCTTAATGAAAAACTGTTTTTT
-	TRBV25-1	TRBJ2-5	-	CASSELGDQETQYF	TGTGCCAGCAGTGAACTCGGGGATCAAGAGACCCAGTACTTC
TRBD2	TRBV12-3/TRBV12-4	TRBJ2-3	-	CASSSERGPDTQYF	TGTGCCAGCAGTTCTGAGCGGGGCCCAGATACGCAGTATTTT
-	TRBV5-1	TRBJ2-4	-	CASSLAPGVGKNIQYF	TGCGCCAGCAGCTTGGCCCCAGGGGTGGGAAAAAACATTCAGTACTTC
-	TRBV14	TRBJ2-5	-	CASSQHVAAQETQYF	TGTGCCAGCAGCCAACACGTAGCGGCACAAGAGACCCAGTACTTC
TRBD1	TRBV20-1	TRBJ2-3	-	CSAQATGGSTDTQYF	TGCAGTGCCCAAGCGACAGGGGGGTCGACAGATACGCAGTATTTT
TRBD1	TRBV5-4	TRBJ1-2	-	CASSLVKGAVGYTF	TGTGCCAGCAGCTTGGTGAAGGGGGCGGTCGGCTACACCTTC
-	TRBV20-1	TRBJ2-5	-	CSARGLAQDTQYF	TGCAGTGCTAGAGGGCTAGCCCAAGACACCCAGTACTTC
-	TRBV18	TRBJ1-2	few	CASSPIEELGGYTF	TGTGCCAGCTCACCAATTGAGGAACTAGGAGGCTACACCTTC
-	TRBV6-5	TRBJ2-5	-	CASSYQGPRGTQYF	TGTGCCAGCAGTTACCAGGGACCCCGGGGGACCCAGTACTTC
TRBD1	TRBV28	TRBJ2-5	few	CASSPGTGLTQYF	TGTGCCAGCAGCCCCGGGACAGGCCTAACCCAGTACTTC
TRBD1	TRBV27	TRBJ2-1	-	CASSTYRTGRKNYNEQFF	TGTGCCAGCAGTACTTATCGGACAGGGCGTAAGAACTACAATGAGCAGTTCTTC
TRBD2	TRBV4-3	TRBJ2-3	-	CASSQAGGGGADTQYF	TGCGCCAGCAGCCAAGCCGGCGGGGGAGGAGCAGATACGCAGTATTTT
-	TRBV14	TRBJ1-6	-	CASSPIGPRGSPLHF	TGTGCCAGCAGCCCTATAGGACCGAGGGGGTCACCCCTCCACTTT
-	TRBV7-9	TRBJ1-5	-	CASSFDWNNQPQHF	TGTGCCAGCAGCTTCGATTGGAACAATCAGCCCCAGCATTTT
-	TRBV6-2/TRBV6-3	TRBJ1-5	-	CASSYNGYSNQPQHF	TGTGCCAGCAGTTACAATGGATATAGCAATCAGCCCCAGCATTTT
TRBD2	TRBV6-2/TRBV6-3	TRBJ2-1	few	CASSYPKGLAVGGSYNEQFF	TGTGCCAGCAGTTACCCCAAGGGGCTAGCGGTTGGAGGCTCCTACAATGAGCAGTTCTTC
-	TRBV24-1	TRBJ2-2	-	CATSDTGLYTGELFF	TGTGCCACCAGTGATACGGGGTTGTACACCGGGGAGCTGTTTTTT
-	TRBV28	TRBJ1-5	-	CASRVQGSGQPQHF	TGTGCCAGCAGGGTACAGGGTTCGGGTCAGCCCCAGCATTTT
TRBD1	TRBV29-1	TRBJ1-4	-	CSVALVGTVQNEKLFF	TGCAGCGTTGCCCTCGTCGGGACAGTTCAAAATGAAAAACTGTTTTTT
-	TRBV6-5	TRBJ2-3	-	CASSYGHSTDTQYF	TGTGCCAGCAGTTACGGACACTCCACAGATACGCAGTATTTT
-	TRBV28	TRBJ2-1	-	CASSAPLKRGKYNEQFF	TGTGCCAGCAGTGCCCCCCTTAAGAGGGGGAAATACAATGAGCAGTTCTTC
-	TRBV5-1	TRBJ2-5	-	CASSLGQGYNEQYF	TGTGCCAGCAGCCTCGGTCAGGGGTACAATGAGCAGTACTTC
TRBD2	TRBV7-2	TRBJ2-6	-	CASSLRTSGGSGANVLTF	TGTGCCAGCAGCCTTCGGACTAGCGGGGGGTCTGGGGCCAACGTCCTGACTTTC
TRBD1	TRBV28	TRBJ2-7	-	CASSEGTEAYEQYF	TGTGCCAGCAGCGAGGGGACAGAAGCCTACGAGCAGTACTTC
-	TRBV7-8	TRBJ2-5	-	CASSFKGLKKETQYF	TGTGCCAGCAGCTTCAAAGGACTCAAGAAGGAGACCCAGTACTTC
-	TRBV29-1	TRBJ1-2	-	CSVAAGEDYGYTF	TGCAGCGTCGCGGCGGGGGAAGACTATGGCTACACCTTC
-	TRBV4-2	TRBJ2-7	few	CASSLAQRGEQYF	TGTGCCAGCAGCCTCGCTCAACGGGGCGAGCAGTACTTC
-	TRBV2	TRBJ2-5	-	CASSVGATETQYF	TGTGCCAGCAGCGTAGGAGCCACAGAGACCCAGTACTTC
-	TRBV28	TRBJ2-7	once	CASSLGGGGKGEQYF	TGTGCCAGCAGTTTAGGGGGGGGCGGGAAGGGCGAGCAGTACTTC
TRBD1	TRBV5-1	TRBJ2-1	many	CASSRPGQGNNEQFF	TGCGCCAGCAGCCGACCGGGACAGGGGAACAATGAGCAGTTCTTC